This T cell receptor (beta chain) stems from a study of blood T cell repertoires in COVID-19. The protocol was immunoSEQ multiplex PCR, while the TCRdb copy is restricted to in-frame clones and leaves out a portion. Seen here are tens of thousands of clones, around nine tenths observed once, and the top ten hold under 3.5%. This clone showed up just once. Germline V gene data show CDR1 as MNHNY and CDR2 as SVGAGI (reference sequence). V trimming: 6 bases; J trimming: 4 bases; junction bases outside the gene matches: 6. This CDR3 has 14 residues. The source of this sequence is a woman aged 70-85 years with acute or convalescent COVID-19. The chain links TRBV6-6 to TRBJ1-3; 7 nucleotides align to TRBD1. The sequenced sample consisted of peripheral blood. DNA of the CDR3: TGTGCCAGCAGGGGGACAGCACAAGGAAACACCATATATTTT. This codes for CASRGTAQGNTIYF.